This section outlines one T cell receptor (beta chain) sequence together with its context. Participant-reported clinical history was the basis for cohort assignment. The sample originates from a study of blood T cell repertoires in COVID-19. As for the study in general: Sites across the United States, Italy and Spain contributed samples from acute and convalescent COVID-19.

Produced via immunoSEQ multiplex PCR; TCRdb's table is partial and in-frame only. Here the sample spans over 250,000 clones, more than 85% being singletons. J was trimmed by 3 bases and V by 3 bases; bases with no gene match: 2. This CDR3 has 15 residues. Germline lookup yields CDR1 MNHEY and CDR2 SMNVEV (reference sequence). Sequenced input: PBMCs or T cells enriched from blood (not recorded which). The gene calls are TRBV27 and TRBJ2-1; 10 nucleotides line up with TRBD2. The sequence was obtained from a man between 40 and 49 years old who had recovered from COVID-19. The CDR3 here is CASSLERGGYNEQFF. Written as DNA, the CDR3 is TGTGCCAGCAGTTTGGAGCGGGGGGGCTACAATGAGCAGTTCTTC.